This passage covers 18 T cell receptor beta chains from one sample sequenced in a study of T cells in Graves' hyperthyroidism and ophthalmopathy. TCR beta CDR3 regions were amplified from RNA. An initial round of RT-PCR targeting the TCR CDR3 relied on the HTBI primer set. Each CDR3 protein gets one entry after TCRdb re-called the multiplex PCR reads with MiXCR. The sample has 650,000 to 850,000 distinct CDR3 sequences; around 19% are singletons. The sample consisted of blood. The receptors derive from a woman between 50 and 59 years old with Graves' hyperthyroidism that later progressed to Graves' ophthalmopathy.

The rearrangement links TRBV5-1 to TRBJ1-1, with a weak D call TRBD1 (6 bases). The ends were cut back, 0 bases at V and 13 bases at J, with 16 bases in the middle. This CDR3 has 13 amino acids. CDR1 SGHRS and CDR2 YFSETQ come from the germline V gene. Here the CDR3 reads CASSLAGDTVGFF. In nucleotides, the CDR3 is TGCGCCAGCAGCTTGGCCGGGGACACCGTGGGTTTCTTT.

This clonotype was counted a few times. V is TRBV12-3 or TRBV12-4 and J is TRBJ1-5; weak D call: TRBD1 (6 bases). This CDR3 is 14 amino acids long. Trimming took 9 bases from V and 0 from J, leaving 12 bases between them. The CDR3 loop is CASNRVYSNQPQHF. Written as DNA, the CDR3 is TGTGCCAGTAACAGGGTTTATAGCAATCAGCCCCAGCATTTT.

This clonotype was seen at least ten times. The CDR3 DNA reads TGCGCCAGCTCCGACGGGGGCGTTGAAAAACTGTTTTTT. It yields the protein CASSDGGVEKLFF. This chain links TRBV5-1 with TRBJ1-4, with D maybe TRBD1 (6 bases). V was shortened by 7 bases and J by 7 bases, with 14 bases between the two germline ends. Germline assignment: CDR1 SGHRS and CDR2 YFSETQ. CDR3 size: 13 residues.

This clonotype came up many times. V gene TRBV15 combines with J gene TRBJ2-1, with 8 bases lining up with TRBD2. This CDR3 contains 16 residues. Germline loops: CDR1 LNHNV, CDR2 YYDKDF (reference sequence). V lost 5 bases and J lost 6; bases outside the gene matches: 12. The CDR3 DNA reads as TGTGCCACCAGCCAAACCGGGACTAGTTGGGGCAATGAGCAGTTCTTC. This codes for CATSQTGTSWGNEQFF.

This clonotype was seen a handful of times. This chain connects TRBV11-2 to TRBJ1-1; D uncertain. The V end lost 5 bases, the J end lost 3 bases, and 13 bases lay between the germline ends. CDR1 SGHAT and CDR2 FQNNGV come from the germline V gene. The length of the CDR3 is 14 residues. The CDR3 DNA is TGTGCCAGCAGCAATGGCCGCATCTACACTGAAGCTTTCTTT. This gives the protein CASSNGRIYTEAFF. Looking up the rest from reference TRBV11-2 and TRBJ1-1 gives the full variable domain: EAGVAQSPRYKIIEKRQSVAFWCNPISGHATLYWYQQILGQGPKLLIQFQNNGVVDDSQLPKDRFSAERLKGVDSTLKIQPAKLEDSAVYLCASSNGRIYTEAFFGQGTRLTVV.

V and J are TRBV11-2 and TRBJ2-5; 9 bases are a match to TRBD2. Losses at the gene ends were 1 base for V and 1 base for J; bases not matched to a gene: 4. The CDR3 contains 16 residues. CDR1 and CDR2 from the germline V gene are SGHAT and FQNNGV. The CDR3 region has the DNA TGTGCCAGCAGCTTAGGCGGGGGGGCCCTCCAAGAGACCCAGTACTTC. Translating it yields CASSLGGGALQETQYF.

This clonotype was recorded once. This may be a read error: a much more frequent sequence differs by one nucleotide. CDR3 in DNA: TGTGCCAGCAGCTCGGGACAGGCTGATTGCTACACCTTC. This sequence encodes CASSSGQADCYTF. The rearrangement uses TRBV13 and TRBJ1-2; TRBD1 agrees at 8 bases. In germline, CDR1 is PRHDT, CDR2 FYEKMQ (reference sequence). There are 13 residues in the CDR3. V shed 4 bases and J 9 bases; nucleotides not matched to a gene: 7.

The table lists this clonotype with a few counts. The CDR3 coding sequence is TGTGCCAGCAGCAAAAACAGGGGGAACACCGGGGAGCTGTTTTTT. Residues: CASSKNRGNTGELFF. This rearrangement joins TRBV6-2 or TRBV6-3 to TRBJ2-2; 7 bases fit TRBD1. The J segment lost 1 base and the V segment lost 6 bases, leaving 5 bases of the junction unmatched. This CDR3 spans 15 amino acids. Germline lookup yields CDR1 MNHEY and CDR2 SVGEGT.

This clonotype was observed a few times. The J gene is TRBJ1-2, the V gene TRBV7-2; D is unclear. Germline CDR1 and CDR2: SGHTA and FQGNSA. V was pared by 5 bases and J by 6 bases, with 10 bases between. This CDR3 has 12 amino acids. CDR3 region: CASSPYADGYTF. DNA for the CDR3: TGTGCCAGCAGCCCTTACGCGGATGGCTACACCTTC.

This clonotype was counted at least ten times. The chain employs TRBV2 and TRBJ2-1; 8 bases agree with TRBD1. CDR1 is SNHLY, CDR2 FYNNEI, per germline. The CDR3 is 16 amino acids. V shed 1 base and J 5 bases; nucleotides not matched to a gene: 7. CDR3 bases: TGTGCCAGCAGTGAAGGGGCAGGGGGCTTCAACAATGAGCAGTTCTTC. It yields the protein CASSEGAGGFNNEQFF.

The sample holds a few counts of this clonotype. V usage is TRBV6-1 and J usage is TRBJ2-1; D gene unclear. Trimming removed 5 bases from V and 7 bases from J, with 21 bases in between. The CDR3 runs 16 residues. Germline-derived CDR1 and CDR2 are MNHNS and SASEGT. CDR3 sequence: CASSTIVGAGLNEQFF. The DNA for the CDR3 is TGTGCCAGCAGTACTATCGTCGGAGCAGGTCTGAATGAGCAGTTCTTC.

The rearrangement links TRBV4-1 to TRBJ1-5; D unresolved. V dropped 1 base and J dropped 4 bases, with 8 bases sitting between them. This CDR3 comprises 14 residues. CDR1 is MGHRA, CDR2 YSYEKL, per germline. CDR3 DNA: TGCGCCAGCAGCCAAGCAGGAATGAATCAGCCCCAGCATTTT. This sequence encodes CASSQAGMNQPQHF.

This clonotype showed up many times. This chain uses TRBV11-2 with TRBJ1-6; D ambiguous. Germline V gives CDR1 SGHAT, CDR2 FQNNGV. The V gene lost 2 bases and the J gene lost 5 bases, with 7 bases spanning the gap. The CDR3 runs 14 residues. The CDR3 loop is CASSLLGNNSPLHF. CDR3 coding DNA: TGTGCCAGCAGCTTATTGGGCAATAATTCACCCCTCCACTTT.

The chain carries TRBV19 and TRBJ2-5, with 8 positions matching TRBD2. The germline CDR1 and CDR2 sequences are LNHDA and SQIVND (reference sequence). Trimming removed 9 bases from V and 5 bases from J; junction bases left unmatched: 8. This CDR3 spans 13 amino acids. The CDR3 spells CASTRGAGETQYF. The CDR3 region has the DNA TGTGCCAGCACGCGGGGGGCCGGGGAGACCCAGTACTTC. The whole variable domain, filled in from reference TRBV19 and TRBJ2-5, reads DGGITQSPKYLFRKEGQNVTLSCEQNLNHDAMYWYRQDPGQGLRLIYYSQIVNDFQKGDIAEGYSVSREKKESFPLTVTSAQKNPTAFYLCASTRGAGETQYFGPGTRLLVL.

This clonotype was observed a few times. The chain couples TRBV7-3 to TRBJ2-7; the D call may be TRBD1 or TRBD2 (5 bases each). Germline V gene data show CDR1 as SGHTA and CDR2 as FQGTGA. V lost 5 bases and J lost 0, with 14 bases in between. This CDR3 contains 15 residues. CDR3 protein: CASSPTGTDSYEQYF. CDR3 nucleotide sequence: TGTGCCAGCAGCCCGACCGGGACCGACTCCTACGAGCAGTACTTC.

This clonotype was found a few times. The rearrangement uses TRBV30 and TRBJ1-5; D may be TRBD1 (6 bases). The V end lost 2 bases, the J end lost 6 bases, and 11 bases lay between the germline ends. The CDR3 extends over 13 amino acids. The germline V gene has CDR1 GTSNPN and CDR2 SVGIG (reference sequence). CDR3 amino acids: CAWSTGRIQPQHF. DNA of the CDR3: TGTGCCTGGAGTACAGGGCGAATTCAGCCCCAGCATTTT.

The V and J genes are TRBV12-5 and TRBJ1-5, with a possible D match to TRBD1 (6 bases). The germline gives CDR1 LGHNT, CDR2 FRNRAP. V dropped 7 bases and J dropped 7 bases, with 17 bases sitting between them. The length of the CDR3 is 14 residues. For the CDR3, the DNA is TGTGCTAGTGCCTTGGGGGGCAGGGGCCAGCCCCAGCATTTT. It is translated as CASALGGRGQPQHF.

This clonotype was counted many times. V usage is TRBV2 and J usage is TRBJ1-4; D remains ambiguous. Germline CDR1 reads SNHLY; CDR2 reads FYNNEI. Between the trimmed V and J ends, which lost 7 bases and 4 bases, there was a span of 7 bases. The CDR3 spans 12 residues. CDR3 residues: CASKFGNEKLFF. The CDR3 DNA follows: TGTGCCAGCAAGTTCGGTAATGAAAAACTGTTTTTT.